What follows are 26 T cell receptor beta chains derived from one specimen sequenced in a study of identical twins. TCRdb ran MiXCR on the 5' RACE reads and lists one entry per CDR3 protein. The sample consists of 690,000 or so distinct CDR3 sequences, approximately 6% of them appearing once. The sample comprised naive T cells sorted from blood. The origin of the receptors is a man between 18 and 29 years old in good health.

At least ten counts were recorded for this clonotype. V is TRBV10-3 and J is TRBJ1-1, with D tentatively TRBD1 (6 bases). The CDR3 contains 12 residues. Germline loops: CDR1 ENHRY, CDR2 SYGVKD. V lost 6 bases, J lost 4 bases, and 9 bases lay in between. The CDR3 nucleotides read TGTGCCATCAGGGGAGGGGGCACTGAAGCTTTCTTT. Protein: CAIRGGGTEAFF.

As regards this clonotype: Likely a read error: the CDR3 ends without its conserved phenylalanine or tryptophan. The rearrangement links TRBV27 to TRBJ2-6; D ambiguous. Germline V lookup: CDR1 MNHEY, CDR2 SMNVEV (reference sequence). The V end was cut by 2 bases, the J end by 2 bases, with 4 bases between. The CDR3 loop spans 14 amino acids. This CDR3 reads CASSLVAGANVLTY. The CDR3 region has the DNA TGTGCCAGCAGTTTAGTCGCTGGGGCCAACGTCCTGACTTAC.

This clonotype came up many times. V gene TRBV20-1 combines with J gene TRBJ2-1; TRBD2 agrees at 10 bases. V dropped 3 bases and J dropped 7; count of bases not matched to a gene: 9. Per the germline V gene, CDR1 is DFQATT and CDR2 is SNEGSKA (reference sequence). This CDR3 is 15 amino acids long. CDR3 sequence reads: CSASPLAGVYNEQFF. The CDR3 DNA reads TGCAGTGCTAGCCCCCTAGCGGGAGTCTATAATGAGCAGTTCTTC.

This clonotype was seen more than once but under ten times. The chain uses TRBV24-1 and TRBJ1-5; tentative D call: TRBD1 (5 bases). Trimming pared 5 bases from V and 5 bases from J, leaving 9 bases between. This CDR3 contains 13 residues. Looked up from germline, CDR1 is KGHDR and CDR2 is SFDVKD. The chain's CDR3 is CATSGDGYQPQHF. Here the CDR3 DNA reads TGTGCCACCAGTGGGGACGGGTATCAGCCCCAGCATTTT.

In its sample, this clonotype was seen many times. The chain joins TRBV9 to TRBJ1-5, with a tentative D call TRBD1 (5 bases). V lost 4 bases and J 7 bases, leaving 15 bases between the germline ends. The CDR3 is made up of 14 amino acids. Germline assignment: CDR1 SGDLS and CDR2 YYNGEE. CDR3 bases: TGTGCCAGCAGCTCACACGGGGGTAGGCAGCCCCAGCATTTT. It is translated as CASSSHGGRQPQHF.

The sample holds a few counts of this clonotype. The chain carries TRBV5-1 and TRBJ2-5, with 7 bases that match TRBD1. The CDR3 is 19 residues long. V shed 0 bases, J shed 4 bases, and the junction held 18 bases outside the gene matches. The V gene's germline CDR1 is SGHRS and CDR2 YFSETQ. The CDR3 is CASSLDYLRTGTVGETQYF. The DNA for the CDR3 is TGCGCCAGCAGCTTGGATTATCTGCGAACCGGGACAGTAGGAGAGACCCAGTACTTC.

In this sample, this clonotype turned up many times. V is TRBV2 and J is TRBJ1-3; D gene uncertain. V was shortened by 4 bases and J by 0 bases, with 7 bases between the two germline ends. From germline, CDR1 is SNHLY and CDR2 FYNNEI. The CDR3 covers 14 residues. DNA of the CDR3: TGTGCCAGCAGTGTTATGACCTCTGGAAACACCATATATTTT. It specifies CASSVMTSGNTIYF.

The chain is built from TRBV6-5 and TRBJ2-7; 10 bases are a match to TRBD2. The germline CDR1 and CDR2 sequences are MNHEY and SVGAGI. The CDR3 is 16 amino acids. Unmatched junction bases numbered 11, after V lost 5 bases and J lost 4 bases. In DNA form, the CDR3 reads TGTGCCAGCAGTCACCGGTCTAGCGGGAGTCGTTACGAGCAGTACTTC. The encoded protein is CASSHRSSGSRYEQYF.

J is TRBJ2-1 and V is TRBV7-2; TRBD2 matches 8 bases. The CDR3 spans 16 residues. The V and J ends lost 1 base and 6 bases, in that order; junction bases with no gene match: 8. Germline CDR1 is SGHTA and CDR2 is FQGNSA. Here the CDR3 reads CASSLGPGGAFNEQFF. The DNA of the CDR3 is TGTGCCAGCAGCTTAGGTCCGGGAGGGGCGTTCAATGAGCAGTTCTTC.

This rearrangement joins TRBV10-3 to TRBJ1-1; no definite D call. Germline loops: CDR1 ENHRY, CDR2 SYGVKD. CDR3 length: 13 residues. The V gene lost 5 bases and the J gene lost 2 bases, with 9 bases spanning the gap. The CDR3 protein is CAISSDGNTEAFF. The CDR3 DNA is TGTGCCATCAGTTCGGATGGAAACACTGAAGCTTTCTTT.

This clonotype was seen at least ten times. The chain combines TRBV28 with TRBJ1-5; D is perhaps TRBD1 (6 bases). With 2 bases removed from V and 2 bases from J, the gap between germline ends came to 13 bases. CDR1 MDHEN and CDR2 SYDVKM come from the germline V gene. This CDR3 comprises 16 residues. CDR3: CASSLRAGVGNQPQHF. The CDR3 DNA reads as TGTGCCAGCAGTTTACGGGCAGGGGTTGGCAATCAGCCCCAGCATTTT.

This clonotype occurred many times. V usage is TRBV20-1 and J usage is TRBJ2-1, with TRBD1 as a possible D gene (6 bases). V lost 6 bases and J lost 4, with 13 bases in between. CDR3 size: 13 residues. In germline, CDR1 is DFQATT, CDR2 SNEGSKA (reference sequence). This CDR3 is CSANQGKYNEQFF. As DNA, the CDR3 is TGCAGTGCCAACCAGGGGAAGTACAATGAGCAGTTCTTC.

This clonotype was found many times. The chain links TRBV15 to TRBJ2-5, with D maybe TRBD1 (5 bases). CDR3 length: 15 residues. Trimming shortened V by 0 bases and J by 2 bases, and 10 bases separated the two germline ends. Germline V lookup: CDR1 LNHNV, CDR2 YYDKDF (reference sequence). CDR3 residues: CATSRDPGSQETQYF. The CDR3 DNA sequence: TGTGCCACCAGCAGAGATCCAGGGTCACAAGAGACCCAGTACTTC.

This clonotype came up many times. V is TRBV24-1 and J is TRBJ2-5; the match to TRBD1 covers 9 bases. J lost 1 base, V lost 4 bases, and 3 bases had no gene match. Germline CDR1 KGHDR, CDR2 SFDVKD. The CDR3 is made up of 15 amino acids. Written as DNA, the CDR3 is TGTGCCACCAGTGACCCGGGACAGGGCCAAGAGACCCAGTACTTC. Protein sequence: CATSDPGQGQETQYF.

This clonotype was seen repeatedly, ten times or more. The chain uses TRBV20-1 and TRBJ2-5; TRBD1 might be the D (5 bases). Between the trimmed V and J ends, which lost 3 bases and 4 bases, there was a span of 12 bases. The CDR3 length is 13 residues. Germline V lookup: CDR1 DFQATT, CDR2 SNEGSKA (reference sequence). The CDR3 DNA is TGCAGTGCTAGTCTCCAGGGCAGAGAGACCCAGTACTTC. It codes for CSASLQGRETQYF.

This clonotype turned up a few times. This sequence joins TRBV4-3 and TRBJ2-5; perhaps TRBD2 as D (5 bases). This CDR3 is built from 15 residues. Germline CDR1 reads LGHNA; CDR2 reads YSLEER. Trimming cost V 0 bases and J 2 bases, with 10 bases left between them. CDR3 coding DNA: TGCGCCAGCAGCCAAGATCGGGGTATTCAAGAGACCCAGTACTTC. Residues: CASSQDRGIQETQYF.

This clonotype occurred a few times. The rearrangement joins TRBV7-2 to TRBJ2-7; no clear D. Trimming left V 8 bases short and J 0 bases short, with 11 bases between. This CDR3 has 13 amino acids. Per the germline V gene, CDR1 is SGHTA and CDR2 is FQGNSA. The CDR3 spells CASSKGSSYEQYF. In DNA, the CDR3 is TGTGCCAGCTCAAAGGGCAGCTCCTACGAGCAGTACTTC.

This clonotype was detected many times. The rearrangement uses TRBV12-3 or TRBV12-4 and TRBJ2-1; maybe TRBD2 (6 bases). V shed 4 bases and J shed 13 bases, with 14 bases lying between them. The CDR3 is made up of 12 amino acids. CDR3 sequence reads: CASSYTGLSQFF. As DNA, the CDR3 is TGTGCCAGCAGTTACACGGGACTTTCACAGTTCTTC.

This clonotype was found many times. The CDR3, as DNA: TGCAGTGCGAAGGACAGGAGTACCTACGAGCAGTACTTC. This gives the protein CSAKDRSTYEQYF. The rearrangement uses TRBV20-1 and TRBJ2-7; TRBD1 matches 7 bases. The germline gives CDR1 DFQATT, CDR2 SNEGSKA (reference sequence). Trimming at V came to 6 bases and at J to 2 bases, leaving 7 bases not matched to a gene. This CDR3 is 13 amino acids long.

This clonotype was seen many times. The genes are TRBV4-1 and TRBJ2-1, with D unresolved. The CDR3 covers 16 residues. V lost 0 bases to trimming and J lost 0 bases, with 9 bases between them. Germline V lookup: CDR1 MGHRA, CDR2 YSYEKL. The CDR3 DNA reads TGCGCCAGCAGCCAAGAGGGGTGGGACTCCTACAATGAGCAGTTCTTC. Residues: CASSQEGWDSYNEQFF.

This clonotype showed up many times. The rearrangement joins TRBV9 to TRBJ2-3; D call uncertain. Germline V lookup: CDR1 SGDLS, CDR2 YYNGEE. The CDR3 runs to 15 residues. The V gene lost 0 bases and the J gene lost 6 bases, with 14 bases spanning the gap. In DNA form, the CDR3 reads TGTGCCAGCAGCGTAGTGTCCCGATCGGCTGATACGCAGTATTTT. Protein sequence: CASSVVSRSADTQYF.

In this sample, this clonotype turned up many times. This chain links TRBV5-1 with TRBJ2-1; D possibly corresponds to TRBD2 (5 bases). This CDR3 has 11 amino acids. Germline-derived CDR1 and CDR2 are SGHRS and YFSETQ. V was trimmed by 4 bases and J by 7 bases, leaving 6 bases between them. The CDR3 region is CASSRENEQFF. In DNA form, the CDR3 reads TGCGCCAGCAGCAGGGAGAATGAGCAGTTCTTC.

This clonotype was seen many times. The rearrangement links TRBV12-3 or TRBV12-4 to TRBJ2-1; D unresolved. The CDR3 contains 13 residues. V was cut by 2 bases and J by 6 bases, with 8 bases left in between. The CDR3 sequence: CASSLHHGNEQFF. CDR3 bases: TGTGCCAGCAGTTTACACCATGGCAATGAGCAGTTCTTC.

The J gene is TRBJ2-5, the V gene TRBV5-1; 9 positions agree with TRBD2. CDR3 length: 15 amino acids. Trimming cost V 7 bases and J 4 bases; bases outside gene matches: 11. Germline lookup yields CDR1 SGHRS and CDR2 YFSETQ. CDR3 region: CASRRVAGVGETQYF. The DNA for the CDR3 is TGCGCCAGCCGGAGGGTAGCGGGAGTAGGAGAGACCCAGTACTTC.

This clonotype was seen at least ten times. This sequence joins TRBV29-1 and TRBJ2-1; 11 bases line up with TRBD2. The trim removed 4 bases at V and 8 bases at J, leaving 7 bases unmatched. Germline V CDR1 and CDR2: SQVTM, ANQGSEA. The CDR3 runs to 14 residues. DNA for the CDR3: TGCAGCGTTGTAGCGGGAGGGCCTAGCGATGAGCAGTTCTTC. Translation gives CSVVAGGPSDEQFF.

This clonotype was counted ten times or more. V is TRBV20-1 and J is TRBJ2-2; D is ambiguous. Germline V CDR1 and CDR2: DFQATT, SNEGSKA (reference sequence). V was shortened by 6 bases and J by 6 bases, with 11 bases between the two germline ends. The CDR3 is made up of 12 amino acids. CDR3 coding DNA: TGCAGTGCCGCCGTCTTAGCCGGGGAGCTGTTTTTT. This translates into CSAAVLAGELFF.